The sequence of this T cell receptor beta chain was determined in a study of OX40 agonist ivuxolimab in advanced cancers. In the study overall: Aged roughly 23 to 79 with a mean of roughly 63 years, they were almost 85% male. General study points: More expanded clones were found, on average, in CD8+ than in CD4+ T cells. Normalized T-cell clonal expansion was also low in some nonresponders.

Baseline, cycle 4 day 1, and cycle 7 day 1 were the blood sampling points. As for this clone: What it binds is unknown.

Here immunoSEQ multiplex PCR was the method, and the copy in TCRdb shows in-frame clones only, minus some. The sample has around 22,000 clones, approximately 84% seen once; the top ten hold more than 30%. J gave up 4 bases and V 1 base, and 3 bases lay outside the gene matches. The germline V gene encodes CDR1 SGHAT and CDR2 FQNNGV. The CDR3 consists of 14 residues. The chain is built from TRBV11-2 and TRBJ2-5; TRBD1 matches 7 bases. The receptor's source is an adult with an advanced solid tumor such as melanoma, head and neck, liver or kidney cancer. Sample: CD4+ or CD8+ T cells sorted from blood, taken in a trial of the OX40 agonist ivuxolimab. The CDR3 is CASSLGQGRETQYF. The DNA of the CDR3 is TGTGCCAGCAGCTTAGGACAGGGTCGAGAGACCCAGTACTTC.